The 21 T cell receptor beta chains reported below all come from one sample, sequenced in a study of cytomegalovirus exposure and HLA in healthy donors. Primers included in the PCR were 60 Vbeta and 13 Jbeta primers. Profiled with immunoSEQ multiplex PCR; TCRdb holds only in-frame clones, not every one. The profile shows 100,000 or so clones, less than 75% of them singletons. Sequencing was carried out using PBMCs. These receptors were taken from a man in his forties or fifties in good health and CMV-seropositive.

The chain is built from TRBV19 and TRBJ2-2, with 9 bases identical to TRBD1. The CDR3 has 15 amino acids. In germline, CDR1 is LNHDA, CDR2 SQIVND (reference sequence). V gave up 8 bases and J gave up 1 base; unmatched junction bases: 5. The DNA for the CDR3 is TGTGCCAGTTCACAGGGGGCATGGAACACCGGGGAGCTGTTTTTT. The encoded protein is CASSQGAWNTGELFF.

This sequence joins TRBV7-2 and TRBJ2-4, with unresolved D. The V gene lost 1 base and the J gene lost 10 bases, with 17 bases spanning the gap. Germline V lookup: CDR1 SGHTA, CDR2 FQGNSA. CDR3 length: 15 amino acids. The CDR3 is CASSLEILTSRIQYF. The CDR3 coding sequence is TGTGCCAGCAGCTTAGAAATTCTCACCTCGCGGATTCAGTACTTC.

This clone turned up a few times. J is TRBJ2-4 and V is TRBV7-9; 9 bases align to TRBD2. This CDR3 spans 16 amino acids. With V trimmed by 5 bases and J by 1 base, 6 bases remained unmatched. The germline V gene has CDR1 SEHNR and CDR2 FQNEAQ (reference sequence). The CDR3 coding sequence is TGTGCCAGCAGCGTAGGACTAGCGAGTGCCAAAAACATTCAGTACTTC. Protein: CASSVGLASAKNIQYF.

This chain uses TRBV4-2 with TRBJ2-7; 7 bases line up with TRBD1. The V and J ends lost 4 bases and 6 bases, in that order; junction bases with no gene match: 6. This CDR3 is 13 amino acids long. Germline CDR1 and CDR2: LGHNA and YNFKEQ. The CDR3 loop is CASSPGQSGEQYF. DNA of the CDR3: TGTGCCAGCAGCCCGGGACAGTCGGGCGAGCAGTACTTC.

The chain couples TRBV6-6 to TRBJ1-5, with 7 nucleotides matching TRBD1. Germline values: CDR1 MNHNY, CDR2 SVGAGI (reference sequence). V shed 6 bases and J 8 bases; nucleotides not matched to a gene: 7. This CDR3 is 13 amino acids long. Here the CDR3 reads CASSQGGKEPQHF. CDR3 in DNA: TGTGCCAGCAGCCAGGGGGGCAAGGAGCCCCAGCATTTT.

The chain uses TRBV6-1 and TRBJ2-7; D might be TRBD2 (6 bases). V dropped 7 bases and J dropped 4 bases, with 20 bases sitting between them. CDR1 is MNHNS and CDR2 is SASEGT in the germline V gene. The CDR3 covers 15 residues. The CDR3, as DNA: TGTGCCAGCACCCAACGGGCGGGGCCTAATTACGAGCAGTACGTC. Translated: CASTQRAGPNYEQYV.

This clone was found once. The chain uses TRBV27 and TRBJ1-1; D perhaps matches TRBD1 (6 bases). Germline V CDR1 and CDR2: MNHEY, SMNVEV (reference sequence). V was pared by 3 bases and J by 6 bases, with 11 bases between. This CDR3 region has 13 residues. CDR3 coding DNA: TGTGCCAGCAGTTTTCAACAGGGTCCTGAAGCTTTCTTT. Amino acids: CASSFQQGPEAFF.

This sequence joins TRBV19 and TRBJ2-1; maybe TRBD2 (6 bases). Germline CDR1 reads LNHDA; CDR2 reads SQIVND (reference sequence). Trimming shortened V by 3 bases and J by 8 bases, and 14 bases separated the two germline ends. The CDR3 is 14 residues long. CDR3 DNA sequence: TGTGCCAGTAGTATGTTAGCGGACTATCATGAGCAGTTCTTC. Translation: CASSMLADYHEQFF.

The genes are TRBV4-3 and TRBJ2-7; 11 bases are shared with TRBD2. Germline V gives CDR1 LGHNA, CDR2 YSLEER. J gave up 2 bases and V 2 bases, and 5 bases lay outside the gene matches. CDR3 length: 16 residues. CDR3: CASSQTLSGRAYEQYF. In DNA form, the CDR3 reads TGCGCCAGCAGCCAAACCCTTAGCGGGAGGGCCTACGAGCAGTACTTC.

The rearrangement joins TRBV5-1 to TRBJ2-3; 7 bases map to TRBD1. In germline, CDR1 is SGHRS, CDR2 YFSETQ. Germline trimming cut 4 bases from V and 1 base from J; bases unmatched to any gene: 6. The CDR3 loop spans 15 amino acids. CDR3 in DNA: TGCGCCAGCAGCGGACAGGTCGGAGGCACAGATACGCAGTATTTT. It is translated as CASSGQVGGTDTQYF.

V and J are TRBV7-6 and TRBJ2-1; 11 nucleotides agree with TRBD2. J was trimmed by 2 bases and V by 5 bases; bases with no gene match: 2. This CDR3 has 15 amino acids. Germline V gene lookup returns CDR1 SGHVS and CDR2 FNYEAQ. The DNA for the CDR3 is TGTGCCAGCAGCACGGGACTAGCGGCCTACAATGAGCAGTTCTTC. This sequence encodes CASSTGLAAYNEQFF.

This clone has just one count. The J gene is TRBJ1-1, the V gene TRBV10-3; TRBD1 matches at 9 bases. This CDR3 spans 14 amino acids. Germline CDR1 is ENHRY and CDR2 is SYGVKD. V was pared by 6 bases and J by 6 bases, with 8 bases of the junction left unmatched. The CDR3 region has the DNA TGTGCCATCAGGGCGGGACAGGGTGAGGCTGAAGCTTTCTTT. Its protein is CAIRAGQGEAEAFF.

This clone was detected a few times. V gene TRBV27 combines with J gene TRBJ2-7; D perhaps matches TRBD1 (6 bases). Looked up from germline, CDR1 is MNHEY and CDR2 is SMNVEV (reference sequence). Trimming removed 4 bases from V and 7 bases from J, with 17 bases in between. This CDR3 is built from 14 residues. CDR3 coding DNA: TGTGCCAGCAGTTCATTGGGACACCGGGGAGAGCAGTACTTC. It yields the protein CASSSLGHRGEQYF.

This chain joins TRBV6-5 and TRBJ1-1; D unclear. CDR3 size: 15 residues. The germline CDR1 and CDR2 sequences are MNHEY and SVGAGI. The V end was cut by 5 bases, the J end by 4 bases, with 17 bases between. The CDR3 sequence: CASSVKGIGSTEAFF. The CDR3 region has the DNA TGTGCCAGCAGTGTCAAGGGTATTGGGAGCACTGAAGCTTTCTTT.

This rearrangement joins TRBV7-9 to TRBJ2-5, with 7 positions matching TRBD1. V dropped 3 bases and J dropped 3; count of bases not matched to a gene: 4. The CDR3 length is 14 residues. Germline CDR1 SEHNR, CDR2 FQNEAQ (reference sequence). The CDR3 DNA reads as TGTGCCAGCAGCTTGAGAGACAGGGAAGAGACCCAGTACTTC. It encodes CASSLRDREETQYF.

This rearrangement joins TRBV7-8 to TRBJ1-3; TRBD1 matches at 7 bases. Germline V gene sequence: CDR1 SGHVS, CDR2 FQNEAQ. The CDR3 runs to 15 residues. J gave up 3 bases and V 5 bases, and 7 bases lay outside the gene matches. The CDR3 loop is CASSPRQGNGNTIYF. CDR3 in DNA: TGTGCCAGCAGCCCGCGACAGGGCAATGGAAACACCATATATTTT.

This clone was counted only a few times. The CDR3 DNA reads as TGTGCCACCAGCAGAGACAAGGGGACAGCCTCTAGCACAGATACGCAGTATTTT. It yields the protein CATSRDKGTASSTDTQYF. The chain is built from TRBV15 and TRBJ2-3, with 7 bases lining up with TRBD1. The germline V gene encodes CDR1 LNHNV and CDR2 YYDKDF (reference sequence). CDR3 length: 18 amino acids. The V segment lost 0 bases and the J segment 0 bases; nucleotides outside the gene matches: 9.

The chain uses TRBV28 and TRBJ1-1, with D maybe TRBD1 (5 bases). The ends were cut back, 7 bases at V and 2 bases at J, with 8 bases in the middle. In germline, CDR1 is MDHEN, CDR2 SYDVKM. This CDR3 contains 12 residues. The CDR3 DNA reads TGTGCCAGCACCGACAGAAACACTGAAGCTTTCTTT. Amino acid sequence: CASTDRNTEAFF.

The chain links TRBV30 to TRBJ2-3; D gene unclear. Germline assignment: CDR1 GTSNPN and CDR2 SVGIG (reference sequence). The CDR3 consists of 15 residues. V dropped 0 bases and J dropped 1 base, with 11 bases sitting between them. The CDR3 protein is CAWSVPVRGTDTQYF. CDR3 sequence (DNA): TGTGCCTGGAGTGTACCGGTCCGCGGCACAGATACGCAGTATTTT.

The chain combines TRBV5-1 with TRBJ1-1; a weak D match, TRBD1 (6 bases). CDR1 and CDR2 (germline): SGHRS, YFSETQ. The CDR3 spans 14 residues. Trimming removed 3 bases from V and 7 bases from J, with 16 bases in between. The CDR3 DNA is TGCGCCAGCAGCTGGGGGCGTGGGGCGGATGAAGCTTTCTTT. Protein product: CASSWGRGADEAFF.

About this clone: Other DNA sequences within the sample encode an identical CDR3. The chain has TRBV19 and TRBJ1-2, with 9 bases identical to TRBD1. CDR3 length: 13 residues. In germline, CDR1 is LNHDA, CDR2 SQIVND (reference sequence). The V segment lost 3 bases and the J segment 6 bases; nucleotides outside the gene matches: 2. CDR3 coding DNA: TGTGCCAGTAGTATTGGGACAGGGCATGGCTACACCTTC. It encodes CASSIGTGHGYTF.